These 5 T cell receptor beta chains were all obtained from the same sample, sequenced in a study of T cell responses to AZD1222 COVID-19 vaccine. Assay used: immunoSEQ multiplex PCR; TCRdb lists only in-frame clones, some missing. Of 100,000 to 120,000 clones listed, under 95% were seen once; the top ten hold 7.8%. Sequenced material: peripheral blood, taken on day 0 of AZD1222 vaccination. The receptors stem from an adult in good health.

This chain links TRBV5-1 with TRBJ1-2; possibly TRBD1 for D (6 bases). The CDR3 extends over 14 amino acids. V dropped 4 bases and J dropped 4 bases, with 14 bases sitting between them. In germline, CDR1 is SGHRS, CDR2 YFSETQ. The CDR3 DNA reads as TGCGCCAGCAGCCTCGGGGGGGGCCTCTATGGCTACACCTTC. Translating gives CASSLGGGLYGYTF.

V gene TRBV24-1 combines with J gene TRBJ1-1, with a possible D match to TRBD1 (5 bases). CDR1 is KGHDR and CDR2 is SFDVKD in the germline V gene. The germline V and J ends were trimmed by 7 bases and 1 base, with 9 bases remaining between them. CDR3 length: 13 residues. CDR3 bases: TGTGCCACCAGCCGGGGGGGGAACACTGAAGCTTTCTTT. It is translated as CATSRGGNTEAFF.

The rearrangement joins TRBV24-1 to TRBJ1-2; no reliable D call. The CDR3 covers 15 residues. CDR1 is KGHDR and CDR2 is SFDVKD in the germline V gene. V dropped 9 bases and J dropped 2 bases, with 18 bases sitting between them. The CDR3 DNA reads as TGTGCCACCTCAAAGCCCGGCAGTAAAAACTATGGCTACACCTTC. Its translation is CATSKPGSKNYGYTF.

The CDR3 spells CASSYLGQNYNEQFF. DNA of the CDR3: TGTGCCAGCAGTTACCTCGGACAGAATTACAATGAGCAGTTCTTC. The chain has TRBV6-5 and TRBJ2-1, with a tentative D call TRBD1 (6 bases). This CDR3 spans 15 amino acids. Between the trimmed V and J ends, which lost 2 bases and 4 bases, there was a span of 12 bases. Germline V CDR1 and CDR2: MNHEY, SVGAGI.

The J gene is TRBJ1-6, the V gene TRBV2; D possibly corresponds to TRBD1 (5 bases). The CDR3 is made up of 14 amino acids. V dropped 6 bases and J dropped 6 bases, with 12 bases sitting between them. The germline V gene has CDR1 SNHLY and CDR2 FYNNEI. The chain's CDR3 is CASSATGGNSPLHF. Here the CDR3 DNA reads TGTGCCAGCAGCGCAACGGGGGGTAATTCACCCCTCCACTTT. The full variable domain, with the rest looked up from reference TRBV2 and TRBJ1-6, is EPEVTQTPSHQVTQMGQEVILRCVPISNHLYFYWYRQILGQKVEFLVSFYNNEISEKSEIFDDQFSVERPDGSNFTLKIRSTKLEDSAMYFCASSATGGNSPLHFGNGTRLTVT.